What follows are 27 T cell receptor beta chains derived from one specimen sequenced in a study of glioma-infiltrating T cells. Amplification of TCR alpha and beta CDR3 regions from RNA used iRepertoire nested multiplex PCR. TCRdb fed the multiplex PCR reads into MiXCR, producing one record per CDR3 protein. Of 300,000 to 450,000 distinct CDR3 sequences detected, roughly 41% appear once; the ten largest clones hold approximately 12%. Sequenced: glioma tissue, nonneoplastic brain tissue, or PBMCs (not recorded which). Source of these receptors: a human donor with low-grade glioma or glioblastoma, undergoing nonglioma brain surgery, or in good health (not recorded which).

The chain has TRBV7-2 and TRBJ1-2; D unresolved. V dropped 1 base and J dropped 7 bases, with 7 bases sitting between them. The CDR3 contains 12 residues. Germline-derived CDR1 and CDR2 are SGHTA and FQGNSA. DNA for the CDR3: TGTGCCAGCAGCTTAGTCACGAGTGGCTACACCTTC. Its protein is CASSLVTSGYTF.

This clonotype appeared a few times. This chain uses TRBV3-1 with TRBJ1-1; a weak D match, TRBD1 (5 bases). The CDR3 is made up of 15 amino acids. Germline lookup yields CDR1 LGHDT and CDR2 YNNKEL (reference sequence). V gave up 7 bases and J gave up 2 bases, with 17 bases separating them. Here the CDR3 DNA reads TGTGCCAGCACCATAGGAGCAGGGATAAACACTGAAGCTTTCTTT. It translates to CASTIGAGINTEAFF.

Many counts were recorded for this clonotype. The CDR3 is CASSAGGSGSNQPQHF. The CDR3 coding sequence is TGTGCCAGCAGTGCAGGGGGCAGCGGGAGCAATCAGCCCCAGCATTTT. The chain carries TRBV25-1 and TRBJ1-5; 8 bases are shared with TRBD1. CDR1 is MGHDK, CDR2 SYGVNS, per germline. With V trimmed by 4 bases and J by 1 base, 6 bases remained unmatched. This CDR3 has 16 amino acids.

V is TRBV7-2 and J is TRBJ2-1; tentative D call: TRBD1 (5 bases). This CDR3 has 16 amino acids. The V gene lost 7 bases and the J gene lost 3 bases, with 19 bases spanning the gap. Germline V gene sequence: CDR1 SGHTA, CDR2 FQGNSA. CDR3 region: CASIVVGQVSYNEQFF. The DNA for the CDR3 is TGTGCCAGCATCGTAGTGGGGCAGGTTAGCTACAATGAGCAGTTCTTC.

This chain uses TRBV20-1 with TRBJ2-3; weak D call: TRBD1 (5 bases). The CDR3 loop spans 14 amino acids. The V and J ends lost 3 bases and 4 bases respectively, with 14 bases between them. Germline V gives CDR1 DFQATT, CDR2 SNEGSKA (reference sequence). The CDR3 nucleotides are TGCAGTGCTAGTGGTGGCAGGGCCCCAGATACGCAGTATTTT. It encodes CSASGGRAPDTQYF.

The rearrangement joins TRBV7-2 to TRBJ2-3; no clear D gene. Germline V CDR1 and CDR2: SGHTA, FQGNSA. V shed 9 bases and J shed 0 bases, with 13 bases lying between them. The CDR3 is 14 residues long. The CDR3 DNA follows: TGTGCCAGTAGTATCCGGGTTAGCACAGATACGCAGTATTTT. Translating gives CASSIRVSTDTQYF.

This chain connects TRBV5-1 to TRBJ2-3; no clear D. Germline CDR1 SGHRS, CDR2 YFSETQ. The germline V and J ends were trimmed by 0 bases and 5 bases, with 4 bases remaining between them. This CDR3 is 12 amino acids long. CDR3 in amino acids: CASSLAVDTQYF. The CDR3 nucleotides read TGCGCCAGCAGCTTGGCGGTAGATACGCAGTATTTT.

In this sample, this clonotype turned up a few times. The chain combines TRBV7-9 with TRBJ2-5; D possibly uses TRBD1 or TRBD2 (6 bases each). Germline-derived CDR1 and CDR2 are SEHNR and FQNEAQ (reference sequence). The CDR3 length is 15 residues. V was trimmed by 2 bases and J by 0 bases, leaving 10 bases between them. CDR3 in amino acids: CASSLRGGYQETQYF. The CDR3 region has the DNA TGTGCCAGCAGCTTACGAGGGGGGTACCAAGAGACCCAGTACTTC.

The chain uses TRBV5-1 and TRBJ2-5; D uncertain. Per the germline V gene, CDR1 is SGHRS and CDR2 is YFSETQ. V shed 4 bases and J shed 5 bases, with 15 bases lying between them. The CDR3 is 14 amino acids. The CDR3 loop is CASSVPSSHETQYF. The CDR3 DNA follows: TGCGCCAGCAGCGTCCCGTCCTCCCATGAGACCCAGTACTTC. Drawing the rest from reference TRBV5-1 and TRBJ2-5, the complete variable domain is KAGVTQTPRYLIKTRGQQVTLSCSPISGHRSVSWYQQTPGQGLQFLFEYFSETQRNKGNFPGRFSGRQFSNSRSEMNVSTLELGDSALYLCASSVPSSHETQYFGPGTRLLVL.

The chain joins TRBV20-1 to TRBJ2-1; possible D gene TRBD1, 5 bases. Per germline, CDR1 DFQATT and CDR2 SNEGSKA (reference sequence). The CDR3 covers 16 residues. The V and J ends lost 4 bases and 3 bases respectively, with 19 bases between them. The CDR3 here is CSATQIRDQGYNEQFF. For the CDR3, the DNA is TGCAGTGCTACCCAAATCAGGGATCAAGGCTACAATGAGCAGTTCTTC.

The V and J genes are TRBV20-1 and TRBJ2-1; 14 positions agree with TRBD2. The J segment lost 7 bases and the V segment lost 1 base, leaving 3 bases of the junction unmatched. The length of the CDR3 is 15 residues. From germline, CDR1 is DFQATT and CDR2 SNEGSKA (reference sequence). The CDR3 DNA reads as TGCAGTGCTAGAGGTGGGACTAGCGGGAGAAATGAGCAGTTCTTC. It is translated as CSARGGTSGRNEQFF.

This clonotype was seen a handful of times. The chain carries TRBV20-1 and TRBJ1-5; no definite D call. CDR1 is DFQATT, CDR2 SNEGSKA, per germline (reference sequence). V was shortened by 0 bases and J by 2 bases, with 17 bases between the two germline ends. There are 17 residues in the CDR3. The DNA for the CDR3 is TGCAGTGCTAGAGATTATTTTGGTGGGGATGGCAATCAGCCCCAGCATTTT. Translating it yields CSARDYFGGDGNQPQHF.

A word on this clonotype: At one of its ends the junction is not consistent with the germline gene, which may arise from a read error. The chain has TRBV20-1 and TRBJ2-7, with 11 bases aligning to TRBD2. CDR3 size: 13 residues. Germline CDR1 reads DFQATT; CDR2 reads SNEGSKA (reference sequence). The CDR3 nucleotides read TGCAGTGCTAGGACTAGCGGGACGTACGAGGAGTACTTC. It codes for CSARTSGTYEEYF.

This clonotype was detected only once. The V and J genes are TRBV7-3 and TRBJ2-3, with TRBD2 matching over 10 bases. The CDR3 runs 14 residues. Germline V gene sequence: CDR1 SGHTA, CDR2 FQGTGA. The junction had 7 bases not matched to a gene; V was cut back by 5 bases and J by 8 bases. CDR3 sequence: CASSQSGRAGTQYF. The CDR3, as DNA: TGTGCCAGCAGCCAAAGCGGGAGGGCCGGTACGCAGTATTTT.

This chain uses TRBV7-6 with TRBJ1-5; D uncertain. This CDR3 is 17 amino acids long. Germline-derived CDR1 and CDR2 are SGHVS and FNYEAQ. Trimming pared 0 bases from V and 5 bases from J, leaving 17 bases between. In DNA, the CDR3 is TGTGCCAGCAGCTTAGCGCTCTGGAAGCTCCCTGATCAGCCCCAGCATTTT. Its protein product is CASSLALWKLPDQPQHF.

This clonotype was seen at least ten times. The chain recombines TRBV10-3 with TRBJ1-1, with D perhaps matching TRBD1 (6 bases). CDR1 ENHRY and CDR2 SYGVKD come from the germline V gene. The CDR3 spans 14 residues. Trimming pared 5 bases from V and 4 bases from J, leaving 14 bases between. CDR3 region: CAISTSGDGTEAFF. DNA for the CDR3: TGTGCCATCAGTACTTCAGGGGATGGCACTGAAGCTTTCTTT.

The table lists this clonotype with many counts. The chain carries TRBV28 and TRBJ2-7; D is perhaps TRBD2 (5 bases). Germline V CDR1 and CDR2: MDHEN, SYDVKM. The CDR3 totals 15 residues. The V end lost 6 bases, the J end lost 0 bases, and 15 bases lay between the germline ends. For the CDR3, the DNA is TGTGCCAGCAGCTCACGAGGGAGCGGCTCCTACGAGCAGTACTTC. Translated: CASSSRGSGSYEQYF.

J is TRBJ1-2 and V is TRBV19, with unresolved D. Trimming pared 2 bases from V and 4 bases from J, leaving 11 bases between. The CDR3 has 14 residues. The germline gives CDR1 LNHDA, CDR2 SQIVND (reference sequence). The CDR3 spells CASSIHSRSYGYTF. For the CDR3, the DNA is TGTGCCAGTAGTATACATTCGCGCTCCTATGGCTACACCTTC.

This rearrangement joins TRBV7-6 to TRBJ1-4; no reliable D call. CDR1 and CDR2 (germline): SGHVS, FNYEAQ. V was shortened by 3 bases and J by 5 bases, with 10 bases between the two germline ends. CDR3 length: 14 residues. In DNA form, the CDR3 reads TGTGCCAGCAGCTTGGAGTACAGCAATGAAAAACTGTTTTTT. Translation: CASSLEYSNEKLFF.

V gene TRBV5-1 combines with J gene TRBJ2-5, with 7 bases matching TRBD1. The CDR3 extends over 14 amino acids. Germline CDR1 is SGHRS and CDR2 is YFSETQ. Trimming at V came to 4 bases and at J to 2 bases, leaving 5 bases not matched to a gene. The CDR3 reads CASSRRQGQETQYF. The CDR3 bases are TGCGCCAGCAGCCGGCGACAGGGACAAGAGACCCAGTACTTC.

This clonotype came up a few times. This chain connects TRBV14 to TRBJ1-1, with D possibly TRBD1 on 5 matching bases. This CDR3 spans 13 amino acids. V lost 5 bases and J 4 bases, leaving 11 bases between the germline ends. Per germline, CDR1 SGHDN and CDR2 FVKESK. The CDR3 sequence: CASSAVGGTEAFF. Written as DNA, the CDR3 is TGTGCCAGCAGCGCTGTGGGGGGCACTGAAGCTTTCTTT.

A word on this clonotype: This likely reflects a read error, since a far larger clone is one base away. V and J are TRBV28 and TRBJ1-1; tentatively, D is TRBD1 (6 bases). CDR3 length: 13 residues. The germline V gene has CDR1 MDHEN and CDR2 SYDVKM. The CDR3 sequence: CASSLTGDTEDFF. The CDR3 nucleotides read TGTGCCAGCAGTTTAACTGGGGACACTGAAGATTTCTTT. The complete variable domain, with remaining parts taken from reference TRBV28 and TRBJ1-1, reads DVKVTQSSRYLVKRTGEKVFLECVQDMDHENMFWYRQDPGLGLRLIYFSYDVKMKEKGDIPEGYSVSREKKERFSLILESASTNQTSMYLCASSLTGDTEDFFGQGTRLTVV.

This clonotype was recorded a few times. The chain employs TRBV6-6 and TRBJ2-1; the match to TRBD2 covers 7 bases. The CDR3 contains 14 residues. CDR1 MNHNY and CDR2 SVGAGI come from the germline V gene (reference sequence). V gave up 2 bases and J gave up 5 bases; unmatched junction bases: 3. The DNA for the CDR3 is TGTGCCAGCAGTTACCTAGCGGTGGACAATGAGCAGTTCTTC. Protein sequence: CASSYLAVDNEQFF.

The chain uses TRBV29-1 and TRBJ1-1, with D possibly being TRBD1 (5 bases). V lost 7 bases to trimming and J lost 8 bases, with 23 bases between them. The CDR3 covers 14 residues. CDR1 SQVTM and CDR2 ANQGSEA come from the germline V gene. CDR3 nucleotide sequence: TGCAGCGCCCCCCCTGGGACGCCAGGAGGAGAAGCTTTCTTT. It yields the protein CSAPPGTPGGEAFF. The whole variable domain, remainder taken from reference TRBV29-1 and TRBJ1-1, is SAVISQKPSRDICQRGTSLTIQCQVDSQVTMMFWYRQQPGQSLTLIATANQGSEATYESGFVIDKFPISRPNLTFSTLTVSNMSPEDSSIYLCSAPPGTPGGEAFFGQGTRLTVV.

This clonotype was counted at least ten times. The CDR3 nucleotides read TGTGCCAGCAGTTTAGGGACTACCGACACCGAGCAGTTCTTC. As protein: CASSLGTTDTEQFF. The chain has TRBV27 and TRBJ2-1, with 7 bases fitting TRBD2. This CDR3 has 14 residues. Trimming at V came to 2 bases and at J to 10 bases, leaving 8 bases not matched to a gene. Germline V gene lookup returns CDR1 MNHEY and CDR2 SMNVEV (reference sequence).

This clonotype was seen ten or more times. The chain employs TRBV6-1 and TRBJ1-2, with a tentative D call TRBD1 (5 bases). This CDR3 has 13 amino acids. The V end lost 7 bases, the J end lost 3 bases, and 12 bases lay between the germline ends. Germline V lookup: CDR1 MNHNS, CDR2 SASEGT. DNA of the CDR3: TGTGCCAGCAACCGAGCAGGGCACTATGGCTACACCTTC. Amino acid sequence: CASNRAGHYGYTF.

In DNA form, the CDR3 reads TGCAGTGCTAGAGATGGGGGGCGCACAACTGAAGCTTTCTTT. It translates to CSARDGGRTTEAFF. J is TRBJ1-1 and V is TRBV20-1; tentative D call: TRBD1 (6 bases). The V end was cut by 0 bases, the J end by 5 bases, with 13 bases between. This CDR3 region has 14 residues. Germline V lookup: CDR1 DFQATT, CDR2 SNEGSKA (reference sequence).